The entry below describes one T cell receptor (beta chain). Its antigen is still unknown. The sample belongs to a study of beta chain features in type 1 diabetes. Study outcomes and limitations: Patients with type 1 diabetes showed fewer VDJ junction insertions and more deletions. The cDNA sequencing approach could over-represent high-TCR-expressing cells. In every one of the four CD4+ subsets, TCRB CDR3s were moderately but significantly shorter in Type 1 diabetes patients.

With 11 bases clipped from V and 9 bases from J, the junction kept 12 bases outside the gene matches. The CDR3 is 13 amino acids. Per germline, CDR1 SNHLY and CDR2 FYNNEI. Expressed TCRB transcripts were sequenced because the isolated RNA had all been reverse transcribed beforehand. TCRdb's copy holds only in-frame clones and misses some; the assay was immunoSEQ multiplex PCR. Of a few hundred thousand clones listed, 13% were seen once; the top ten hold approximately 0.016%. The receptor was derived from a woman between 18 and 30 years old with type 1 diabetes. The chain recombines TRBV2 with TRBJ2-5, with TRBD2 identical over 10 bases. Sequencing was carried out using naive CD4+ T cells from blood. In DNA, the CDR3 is TGTGCCGGCTTAGCGGGAGGCCCAAGGGCCCAGTACTTC. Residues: CAGLAGGPRAQYF.